This T cell receptor (beta chain) was identified during a study of beta chain features in type 1 diabetes. This clone was observed a few times. Antigen: not known. Investigators reverse transcribed all isolated RNA, so they sequenced expressed TCRB transcripts. The repertoire was sequenced with immunoSEQ multiplex PCR; TCRdb's copy has only in-frame clones and lacks some. There are over 600,000 clones in the sample; 9.5% to 15% occur only once, and more than 0.1% lies in the top ten. Study-level points and caveats: There was no resolution here of whether HLA type influences TCRB rearrangement. All four CD4+ subsets from Type 1 diabetes patients carried moderately but significantly shorter TCRB CDR3s.

V was shortened by 3 bases and J by 10 bases, with 12 bases between the two germline ends. The CDR3 contains 13 residues. Germline CDR1 SGHDN, CDR2 FVKESK. The sequenced sample was naive CD4+ T cells from blood. The chain links TRBV14 to TRBJ1-4; D is unclear. The source of this sequence is a man aged 30-40 years with type 1 diabetes. The CDR3 DNA reads TGTGCCAGCAGCCAGGAAGAATTTACAAAACTGTTTTTT. It is translated as CASSQEEFTKLFF.